These 27 T cell receptor beta chains were all obtained from the same sample, sequenced in a study of CD8+ T cells in alopecia areata. Five or six patients had their CD4+ cells sorted into CD25+CD127- cells. RNA, once extracted, was reverse transcribed into cDNA for use as the sequencing template. Sequencing used immunoSEQ multiplex PCR; TCRdb keeps in-frame clones, though not all of them. This table has more than 12,000 clones, roughly 54% appearing once. The sequencing input was CD4+ Tregs sorted from blood. The receptors shown here come from a human donor with alopecia areata.

The chain couples TRBV5-1 to TRBJ1-1; TRBD1 aligns across 7 bases. Trimming removed 4 bases from V and 0 bases from J; junction bases left unmatched: 6. This CDR3 comprises 15 residues. Germline CDR1 reads SGHRS; CDR2 reads YFSETQ. The DNA of the CDR3 is TGCGCCAGCAGCGCCCACGGGACAGTGAACACTGAAGCTTTCTTT. Protein: CASSAHGTVNTEAFF.

This clone showed up just a few times. The rearrangement links TRBV5-1 to TRBJ2-2; 7 bases agree with TRBD1. The CDR3 length is 15 residues. V lost 4 bases and J lost 0; bases outside the gene matches: 3. From germline, CDR1 is SGHRS and CDR2 YFSETQ. Here the CDR3 DNA reads TGCGCCAGCAGCCCGGGACAGCCGAACACCGGGGAGCTGTTTTTT. This codes for CASSPGQPNTGELFF.

This clone has more than one count but fewer than ten. This sequence joins TRBV5-6 and TRBJ2-1, with D possibly called TRBD1 or TRBD2 (5 bases each). Trimming removed 4 bases at V and 8 bases at J, with 13 bases between. The CDR3 is 13 amino acids. The germline CDR1 and CDR2 sequences are SGHDT and YYEEEE. In DNA, the CDR3 is TGTGCCAGCAGCAGGGACCGCGGCGATGAGCAGTTCTTC. Translating gives CASSRDRGDEQFF.

The chain carries TRBV4-1 and TRBJ1-2, with D uncertain. This CDR3 region has 13 residues. CDR1 is MGHRA and CDR2 is YSYEKL in the germline V gene. Trimming took off 3 bases at V and 4 bases at J, with 9 bases between the two ends. CDR3 sequence reads: CASSHGSGYGYTF. In DNA form, the CDR3 reads TGCGCCAGCAGCCACGGGTCGGGCTATGGCTACACCTTC.

The rearrangement links TRBV18 to TRBJ2-3; unclear D gene. V lost 0 bases and J 5 bases, leaving 15 bases between the germline ends. The germline V gene has CDR1 KGHSH and CDR2 LQKENI. This CDR3 spans 16 amino acids. For the CDR3, the DNA is TGTGCCAGCTCACCACCGGTTGACCGGCCGGGAGATACGCAGTATTTT. Residues: CASSPPVDRPGDTQYF.

V gene TRBV29-1 combines with J gene TRBJ2-5, with 9 bases aligning to TRBD1. CDR1 is SQVTM, CDR2 ANQGSEA, per germline. V trimming: 7 bases; J trimming: 3 bases; junction bases outside the gene matches: 3. The CDR3 loop spans 12 amino acids. CDR3 nucleotide sequence: TGCAGCGGGCGGACAGGGGAAGAGACCCAGTACTTC. Its translation is CSGRTGEETQYF. Using reference TRBV29-1 and TRBJ2-5 for the parts outside the CDR3, the full variable domain is SAVISQKPSRDICQRGTSLTIQCQVDSQVTMMFWYRQQPGQSLTLIATANQGSEATYESGFVIDKFPISRPNLTFSTLTVSNMSPEDSSIYLCSGRTGEETQYFGPGTRLLVL.

The rearrangement links TRBV29-1 to TRBJ2-5, with 8 bases aligning to TRBD1. The CDR3 covers 13 residues. The V gene end was trimmed by 4 bases and the J gene end by 5 bases; junction bases not matched to a gene: 6. From germline, CDR1 is SQVTM and CDR2 ANQGSEA. CDR3 protein: CSVAGGEEETQYF. The CDR3 DNA is TGCAGCGTTGCAGGGGGCGAAGAGGAGACCCAGTACTTC. Full variable domain (remainder filled in from reference TRBV29-1 and TRBJ2-5): SAVISQKPSRDICQRGTSLTIQCQVDSQVTMMFWYRQQPGQSLTLIATANQGSEATYESGFVIDKFPISRPNLTFSTLTVSNMSPEDSSIYLCSVAGGEEETQYFGPGTRLLVL.

There are a few counts of this clone. A junction end diverges from the germline sequence, so it may reflect a read error. The gene calls are TRBV28 and TRBJ2-7; D call uncertain. Germline V gene sequence: CDR1 MDHEN, CDR2 SYDVKM. The CDR3 contains 12 residues. CDR3: CASSFPPGRYNF. As DNA, the CDR3 is TGTGCCAGCAGTTTTCCCCCCGGCAGATACAACTTC. Complete variable domain (other parts from reference TRBV28 and TRBJ2-7): DVKVTQSSRYLVKRTGEKVFLECVQDMDHENMFWYRQDPGLGLRLIYFSYDVKMKEKGDIPEGYSVSREKKERFSLILESASTNQTSMYLCASSFPPGRYNFGPGTRLTVT.

This chain connects TRBV7-8 to TRBJ2-2, with 11 bases matching TRBD2. The CDR3 runs to 17 residues. CDR1 is SGHVS, CDR2 FQNEAQ, per germline. The ends lost 5 bases at V and 2 bases at J; junction bases unmatched: 7. The CDR3 DNA follows: TGTGCCAGCAGCCAGGTGGGGACTAGCGGAAACACCGGGGAGCTGTTTTTT. Translating gives CASSQVGTSGNTGELFF.

The rearrangement joins TRBV6-5 to TRBJ1-1; D is undetermined. The CDR3 has 12 amino acids. V was trimmed by 7 bases and J by 9 bases, leaving 15 bases between them. The V gene's germline CDR1 is MNHEY and CDR2 SVGAGI. The CDR3 reads CASTTRGRQAFF. The CDR3 region has the DNA TGTGCCAGCACCACTCGAGGCAGACAAGCTTTCTTT.

By proportion, this clone is medium-sized. The chain has TRBV7-3 and TRBJ1-1; D uncertain. V lost 3 bases and J lost 1, with 6 bases in between. Germline assignment: CDR1 SGHTA and CDR2 FQGTGA. The CDR3 consists of 13 residues. The DNA of the CDR3 is TGTGCCAGCAGCTTTTTGAAGAACACTGAAGCTTTCTTT. As protein: CASSFLKNTEAFF.

The rearrangement links TRBV5-1 to TRBJ1-1; D not certain. Germline V gene data show CDR1 as SGHRS and CDR2 as YFSETQ. The CDR3 runs 16 residues. With 6 bases removed from V and 0 bases from J, the gap between germline ends came to 18 bases. CDR3 loop: CASTIKGGEMNTEAFF. The CDR3 DNA reads as TGCGCCAGCACGATTAAGGGTGGGGAAATGAACACTGAAGCTTTCTTT.

This chain uses TRBV6-6 with TRBJ2-2, with D unresolved. This CDR3 is 15 amino acids long. Germline CDR1 is MNHNY and CDR2 is SVGAGI (reference sequence). V lost 7 bases, J lost 3 bases, and 15 bases lay in between. In nucleotides, the CDR3 is TGTGCCAGCACCATCCAAGGCGGCGACACCGGGGAGCTGTTTTTT. It translates to CASTIQGGDTGELFF.

The chain recombines TRBV5-1 with TRBJ2-5; D gene uncertain. V lost 1 base and J lost 5, with 9 bases in between. The CDR3 extends over 13 amino acids. The germline V gene has CDR1 SGHRS and CDR2 YFSETQ. The CDR3 bases are TGCGCCAGCAGCTTGTCACCCGGGGAGACCCAGTACTTC. Protein: CASSLSPGETQYF.

This clone came up a few times. The chain combines TRBV20-1 with TRBJ2-7; D is perhaps TRBD2 (6 bases). In germline, CDR1 is DFQATT, CDR2 SNEGSKA (reference sequence). The CDR3 totals 11 residues. V was shortened by 6 bases and J by 4 bases, with 10 bases between the two germline ends. The CDR3 region is CSAVGGYEQYF. The DNA of the CDR3 is TGCAGTGCCGTGGGGGGATACGAGCAGTACTTC.

This clone showed up just a few times. The chain uses TRBV14 and TRBJ1-3; D is ambiguous. Trimming pared 1 base from V and 0 bases from J, leaving 10 bases between. The germline gives CDR1 SGHDN, CDR2 FVKESK. The CDR3 totals 16 residues. The CDR3 spells CASSQAVRFSGNTIYF. The CDR3 DNA follows: TGTGCCAGCAGCCAAGCCGTCAGGTTCTCTGGAAACACCATATATTTT.

CDR3 sequence reads: CASSLGQGGYGYTF. The CDR3 DNA is TGTGCCAGCAGCTTGGGACAGGGGGGCTATGGCTACACCTTC. This sequence joins TRBV5-6 and TRBJ1-2; 9 bases map to TRBD1. This CDR3 is built from 14 residues. J was trimmed by 4 bases and V by 0 bases; bases with no gene match: 1. Germline loops: CDR1 SGHDT, CDR2 YYEEEE.

The chain uses TRBV5-1 and TRBJ2-2; D not resolved. V lost 2 bases to trimming and J lost 6 bases, with 8 bases between them. Germline V gene sequence: CDR1 SGHRS, CDR2 YFSETQ. The CDR3 runs to 13 residues. CDR3 DNA sequence: TGCGCCAGCAGCTTTGGAGTTTCCGGGGAGCTGTTTTTT. Translating it yields CASSFGVSGELFF.

This clone was seen only a few times. The chain combines TRBV28 with TRBJ1-4, with 7 bases that match TRBD1. This CDR3 is built from 15 residues. V shed 1 base and J 5 bases; nucleotides not matched to a gene: 4. Germline values: CDR1 MDHEN, CDR2 SYDVKM. In DNA, the CDR3 is TGTGCCAGCAGTTTATTAGGAGGGGGCAATGAAAAACTGTTTTTT. Translated, it gives CASSLLGGGNEKLFF.

This clone showed up just a few times. The CDR3: CASSRGTSGRAPLYEQYF. The CDR3 coding sequence is TGTGCCAGCAGCCGAGGGACTAGCGGGAGGGCCCCCCTTTACGAGCAGTACTTC. The gene calls are TRBV25-1 and TRBJ2-7; 16 nucleotides align to TRBD2. The germline gives CDR1 MGHDK, CDR2 SYGVNS. The CDR3 has 18 residues. Losses at the gene ends were 6 bases for V and 4 bases for J; bases not matched to a gene: 12.

The chain uses TRBV30 and TRBJ1-4; D might be TRBD1 (6 bases). Germline V gives CDR1 GTSNPN, CDR2 SVGIG (reference sequence). Trimming pared 7 bases from V and 0 bases from J, leaving 18 bases between. This CDR3 spans 16 amino acids. In DNA, the CDR3 is TGTGCCTTCCGATTACAGGGTCCCGCAACTAATGAAAAACTGTTTTTT. This codes for CAFRLQGPATNEKLFF.

This sequence joins TRBV2 and TRBJ2-5; 10 nucleotides agree with TRBD2. V was pared by 5 bases and J by 4 bases, with 1 base of the junction left unmatched. The CDR3 consists of 13 residues. The germline V gene encodes CDR1 SNHLY and CDR2 FYNNEI. The CDR3 protein is CASSRLAGETQYF. The CDR3, as DNA: TGTGCCAGCAGTCGACTAGCGGGAGAGACCCAGTACTTC.

The rearrangement uses TRBV30 and TRBJ1-1; no definite D call. CDR3 length: 13 residues. Trimming removed 2 bases from V and 5 bases from J, with 12 bases in between. Germline CDR1 reads GTSNPN; CDR2 reads SVGIG (reference sequence). The DNA of the CDR3 is TGTGCCTGGAGTCTGACGTCGCGGACTGAAGCTTTCTTT. Translation: CAWSLTSRTEAFF.

The genes are TRBV6-1 and TRBJ2-1; the match to TRBD2 covers 8 bases. CDR1 and CDR2 (germline): MNHNS, SASEGT. The CDR3 covers 15 residues. V lost 6 bases, J lost 7 bases, and 11 bases stayed unmatched. CDR3 in DNA: TGTGCCAGCAGCTCCATAGCGGGACGCTGGAATGAGCAGTTCTTC. Translation: CASSSIAGRWNEQFF.

The rearrangement joins TRBV2 to TRBJ1-4; 7 nucleotides agree with TRBD1. CDR1 SNHLY and CDR2 FYNNEI come from the germline V gene. J lost 8 bases, V lost 8 bases, and 8 bases had no gene match. CDR3 length equals 13 residues. The CDR3 sequence is CASSDRVREKLFF. CDR3 in DNA: TGTGCCAGCTCAGACAGGGTTCGGGAAAAACTGTTTTTT.

The chain carries TRBV28 and TRBJ2-7; D is possibly TRBD2 (6 bases). Trimming stripped 6 bases from V and 5 bases from J, with 11 bases between. This CDR3 has 12 residues. Per germline, CDR1 MDHEN and CDR2 SYDVKM. CDR3: CASRQDYHEQYF. CDR3 coding DNA: TGTGCCAGCAGACAGGACTACCACGAGCAGTACTTC.

This chain connects TRBV5-6 to TRBJ1-1, with 7 nucleotides matching TRBD1. Looked up from germline, CDR1 is SGHDT and CDR2 is YYEEEE. J lost 6 bases, V lost 0 bases, and 2 bases had no gene match. The CDR3 has 13 residues. The CDR3 protein is CASSLDRGSEAFF. The CDR3 DNA reads as TGTGCCAGCAGCTTGGACAGGGGTTCTGAAGCTTTCTTT.